Listed here are 21 T cell receptor beta chains from one sample, sequenced in a study of metastatic and nonmetastatic thyroid tumors. No treatment had been given to any patient before thyroid surgery. From the PCR reads, TCRdb re-called clones with MiXCR. The sample shows about 21,000 clones, over 25% of them seen only once. Sequencing was carried out using blood. The receptor source for this set is a female donor with papillary thyroid cancer or a benign thyroid nodule (not recorded which). Some clones in this sample may be carry-over from other donors' samples.

This clone was seen at least ten times. The V and J genes are TRBV28 and TRBJ2-5; 7 positions agree with TRBD1. In germline, CDR1 is MDHEN, CDR2 SYDVKM. This CDR3 contains 15 residues. After removal of 4 bases from V and 5 bases from J, the junction contained 10 bases not matched to a gene. The CDR3 nucleotides read TGTGCCAGCAGTTCCCTTGACAGGGTTTGGGAGACCCAGTACTTC. This translates into CASSSLDRVWETQYF.

This clone was recorded many times. V and J are TRBV18 and TRBJ1-1, with D possibly TRBD1 on 5 matching bases. The CDR3 has 15 residues. The germline V and J ends were trimmed by 0 bases and 6 bases, with 14 bases remaining between them. Germline V CDR1 and CDR2: KGHSH, LQKENI. The DNA for the CDR3 is TGTGCCAGCTCACCACCGTCTGGGAAAGGGGCTGAAGCTTTCTTT. This translates into CASSPPSGKGAEAFF.

This clone was found many times. The rearrangement uses TRBV28 and TRBJ2-6; D remains ambiguous. V lost 5 bases, J lost 0 bases, and 11 bases lay in between. CDR3 size: 16 residues. In germline, CDR1 is MDHEN, CDR2 SYDVKM. CDR3 in amino acids: CASSNRYSSGANVLTF. CDR3 coding DNA: TGTGCCAGCAGTAACCGCTACAGCTCTGGGGCCAACGTCCTGACTTTC.

This clone was counted only a few times. The chain couples TRBV20-1 to TRBJ2-7; D is undetermined. This CDR3 has 13 amino acids. V lost 0 bases to trimming and J lost 3 bases, with 9 bases between them. CDR1 is DFQATT and CDR2 is SNEGSKA in the germline V gene (reference sequence). The DNA of the CDR3 is TGCAGTGCTAGAGATCTGTCGGTCTACGAGCAGTACTTC. As protein: CSARDLSVYEQYF.

The rearrangement uses TRBV6-1 and TRBJ1-1; maybe TRBD1 (6 bases). V lost 5 bases to trimming and J lost 0 bases, with 10 bases between them. Germline V CDR1 and CDR2: MNHNS, SASEGT. The length of the CDR3 is 14 residues. For the CDR3, the DNA is TGTGCCAGCAGTTTCAGGGGCATGAACACTGAAGCTTTCTTT. It encodes CASSFRGMNTEAFF.

A remark on this clone: Since the CDR3 does not end with the conserved phenylalanine or tryptophan, this likely comes from a read error. The genes are TRBV6-2 or TRBV6-3 and TRBJ2-7; D may be TRBD2 (5 bases). The CDR3 contains 13 residues. V dropped 5 bases and J dropped 10 bases, with 18 bases sitting between them. In germline, CDR1 is MNHEY, CDR2 SVGEGT. CDR3 DNA sequence: TGTGCCAGCAGTCCTCGGCCAGAGGGTAACCAGTACCTC. It codes for CASSPRPEGNQYL.

This clone was seen once. The junction departs from germline at one end; a sequencing error may be responsible. The gene calls are TRBV28 and TRBJ2-1, with TRBD2 matching over 9 bases. From germline, CDR1 is MDHEN and CDR2 SYDVKM. The CDR3 loop spans 15 amino acids. The DNA for the CDR3 is TGTCCCAGCAGCTTAAGCGGGAGGATGGTCCCTGAGCAGTTCTTC. Translating it yields CPSSLSGRMVPEQFF.

The J gene is TRBJ1-1, the V gene TRBV24-1, with D unresolved. The CDR3 runs to 14 residues. Trimming took 9 bases from V and 2 from J, leaving 15 bases between them. Germline CDR1 KGHDR, CDR2 SFDVKD. CDR3 residues: CATGSGGSNTEAFF. The CDR3 DNA reads as TGTGCCACCGGCTCTGGAGGGAGCAACACTGAAGCTTTCTTT.

In its sample, this clone was seen a few times. This chain joins TRBV28 and TRBJ1-5; TRBD1 might be the D (6 bases). The CDR3 runs to 16 residues. V lost 7 bases and J 0 bases, leaving 16 bases between the germline ends. Germline V CDR1 and CDR2: MDHEN, SYDVKM. In nucleotides, the CDR3 is TGTGCCAGCATCCCGAGGGGGGTTTATAGCAATCAGCCCCAGCATTTT. It translates to CASIPRGVYSNQPQHF. The full variable domain, with the rest looked up from reference TRBV28 and TRBJ1-5, is DVKVTQSSRYLVKRTGEKVFLECVQDMDHENMFWYRQDPGLGLRLIYFSYDVKMKEKGDIPEGYSVSREKKERFSLILESASTNQTSMYLCASIPRGVYSNQPQHFGDGTRLSIL.

The chain is built from TRBV7-2 and TRBJ2-7; the match to TRBD2 covers 12 bases. There are 15 residues in the CDR3. The germline V gene encodes CDR1 SGHTA and CDR2 FQGNSA. The V and J ends lost 5 bases and 4 bases, in that order; junction bases with no gene match: 6. DNA for the CDR3: TGTGCCAGCAGCGTGACTAGCGGGGGAGGTTACGAGCAGTACTTC. It codes for CASSVTSGGGYEQYF.

This clone was seen ten or more times. This same CDR3 is encoded by further DNA sequences in the sample. This rearrangement joins TRBV3-1 to TRBJ2-2; 7 positions match TRBD2. CDR1 is LGHDT, CDR2 YNNKEL, per germline (reference sequence). The CDR3 runs to 15 residues. V dropped 1 base and J dropped 6; count of bases not matched to a gene: 5. This CDR3 is CASSQVTSDAGELFF. The CDR3 region has the DNA TGTGCCAGCAGCCAAGTTACTAGCGATGCCGGGGAGCTGTTTTTT.

This clone has at least ten counts. The chain joins TRBV5-5 to TRBJ2-1, with no clear D. Trimming took 4 bases from V and 2 from J, leaving 13 bases between them. Looked up from germline, CDR1 is SGHKS and CDR2 is YYEKEE (reference sequence). The CDR3 runs 15 residues. The CDR3 DNA follows: TGTGCCAGCAGCACAGAACCGTGGACCTACAATGAGCAGTTCTTC. It encodes CASSTEPWTYNEQFF.

The chain combines TRBV20-1 with TRBJ2-3, with TRBD2 identical over 9 bases. Germline CDR1 DFQATT, CDR2 SNEGSKA (reference sequence). Trimming removed 7 bases from V and 7 bases from J; junction bases left unmatched: 12. The CDR3 has 14 amino acids. The CDR3 DNA follows: TGCAGTGGCCTGGGCGGGAGGGCCTTATATACGCAGTATTTT. Amino acids: CSGLGGRALYTQYF.

In its sample, this clone was seen many times. This sequence joins TRBV15 and TRBJ1-5; D gene ambiguous. CDR1 is LNHNV and CDR2 is YYDKDF in the germline V gene (reference sequence). Trimming left V 6 bases short and J 6 bases short, with 15 bases between. The CDR3 consists of 14 residues. The DNA for the CDR3 is TGTGCCACCAGTACTACCCTCTTGGGTCAGCCCCAGCATTTT. It yields the protein CATSTTLLGQPQHF.

The CDR3 loop is CASGLSTGSSYEQYF. CDR3 sequence (DNA): TGTGCTAGTGGTTTGTCGACCGGGAGCTCCTACGAGCAGTACTTC. The V gene is TRBV12-5, the J gene TRBJ2-7, with D tentatively TRBD2 (6 bases). Trimming removed 2 bases from V and 0 bases from J, with 11 bases in between. This CDR3 has 15 residues. CDR1 LGHNT and CDR2 FRNRAP come from the germline V gene.

The rearrangement links TRBV25-1 to TRBJ1-2; no firm D call. CDR1 MGHDK and CDR2 SYGVNS come from the germline V gene. The CDR3 sequence is 11 residues long. Trimming took 8 bases from V and 6 from J, leaving 10 bases between them. As DNA, the CDR3 is TGTGCCAGCGGACTGAGGGATGGCTACACCTTC. Its protein is CASGLRDGYTF.

This chain joins TRBV20-1 and TRBJ2-1, with a possible D match to TRBD1 (6 bases). The V gene's germline CDR1 is DFQATT and CDR2 SNEGSKA (reference sequence). The CDR3 loop spans 15 amino acids. V lost 5 bases to trimming and J lost 7 bases, with 21 bases between them. CDR3 bases: TGCAGTGCTCAAACAGGGATGAGGTTCGGAAATGAGCAGTTCTTC. Amino acid sequence: CSAQTGMRFGNEQFF.

This clone was detected ten times or more. The gene calls are TRBV6-1 and TRBJ1-5; tentative D call: TRBD1 (6 bases). V gave up 5 bases and J gave up 5 bases, with 16 bases separating them. Germline V gene lookup returns CDR1 MNHNS and CDR2 SASEGT. The CDR3 consists of 15 residues. Here the CDR3 reads CASSLTGDNYQPQHF. CDR3 nucleotide sequence: TGTGCCAGCAGTCTCACCGGGGACAATTATCAGCCCCAGCATTTT.

This clone was counted at least ten times. This chain uses TRBV2 with TRBJ2-1; 7 nucleotides align to TRBD1. The germline V gene encodes CDR1 SNHLY and CDR2 FYNNEI. V lost 8 bases and J lost 3; bases outside the gene matches: 7. The CDR3 extends over 14 amino acids. CDR3 sequence: CASRRQGNYNEQFF. The CDR3 nucleotides are TGTGCCAGCCGTCGACAGGGAAACTACAATGAGCAGTTCTTC. The entire variable domain, with the rest obtained from reference TRBV2 and TRBJ2-1, is as follows: EPEVTQTPSHQVTQMGQEVILRCVPISNHLYFYWYRQILGQKVEFLVSFYNNEISEKSEIFDDQFSVERPDGSNFTLKIRSTKLEDSAMYFCASRRQGNYNEQFFGPGTRLTVL.

This clone came up many times. The chain couples TRBV6-1 to TRBJ1-1; no firm D call. The V gene's germline CDR1 is MNHNS and CDR2 SASEGT. The CDR3 runs to 11 residues. V gave up 9 bases and J gave up 0 bases, with 5 bases separating them. The CDR3 DNA follows: TGTGCCAGTAGATTGAACACTGAAGCTTTCTTT. It codes for CASRLNTEAFF.

A single count supports this clone. The junction departs from germline at one end; a sequencing error may be responsible. V usage is TRBV6-5 and J usage is TRBJ1-5, with no clear D. Germline V gene lookup returns CDR1 MNHEY and CDR2 SVGAGI. CDR3 size: 14 residues. The CDR3 is CASSFSFSIEPQDF. In DNA, the CDR3 is TGTGCCAGCAGTTTCAGCTTTAGCATTGAGCCGCAGGATTTT.